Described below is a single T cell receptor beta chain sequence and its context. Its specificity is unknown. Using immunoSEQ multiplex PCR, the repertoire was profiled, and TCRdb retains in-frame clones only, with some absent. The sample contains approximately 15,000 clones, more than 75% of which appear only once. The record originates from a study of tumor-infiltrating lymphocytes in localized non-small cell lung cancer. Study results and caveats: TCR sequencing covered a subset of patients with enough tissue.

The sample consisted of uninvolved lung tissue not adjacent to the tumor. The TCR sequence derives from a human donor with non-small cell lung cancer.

The DNA of the CDR3 is TGTGCCAGCAGCTCGGACAGGGACCATCAGCCCCAGCATTTT. The encoded protein is CASSSDRDHQPQHF. The chain is built from TRBV28 and TRBJ1-5; 8 bases align to TRBD1. Germline assignment: CDR1 MDHEN and CDR2 SYDVKM. CDR3 length: 14 amino acids. Unmatched junction bases numbered 6, after V lost 6 bases and J lost 5 bases.